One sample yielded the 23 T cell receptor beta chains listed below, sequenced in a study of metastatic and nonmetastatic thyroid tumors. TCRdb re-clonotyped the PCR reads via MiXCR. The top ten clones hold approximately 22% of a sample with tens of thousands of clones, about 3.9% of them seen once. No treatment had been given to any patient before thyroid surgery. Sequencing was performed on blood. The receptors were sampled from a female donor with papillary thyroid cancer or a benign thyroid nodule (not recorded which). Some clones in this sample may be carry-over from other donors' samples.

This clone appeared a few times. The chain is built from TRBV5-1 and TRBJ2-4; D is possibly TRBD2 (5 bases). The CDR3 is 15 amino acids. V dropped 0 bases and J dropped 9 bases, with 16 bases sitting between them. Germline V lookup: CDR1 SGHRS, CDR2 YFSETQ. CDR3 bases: TGCGCCAGCAGCTTGGACGGCAGGTTCGAGGGCATTCAGTACTTC. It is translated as CASSLDGRFEGIQYF. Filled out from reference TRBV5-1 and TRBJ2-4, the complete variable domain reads KAGVTQTPRYLIKTRGQQVTLSCSPISGHRSVSWYQQTPGQGLQFLFEYFSETQRNKGNFPGRFSGRQFSNSRSEMNVSTLELGDSALYLCASSLDGRFEGIQYFGAGTRLSVL.

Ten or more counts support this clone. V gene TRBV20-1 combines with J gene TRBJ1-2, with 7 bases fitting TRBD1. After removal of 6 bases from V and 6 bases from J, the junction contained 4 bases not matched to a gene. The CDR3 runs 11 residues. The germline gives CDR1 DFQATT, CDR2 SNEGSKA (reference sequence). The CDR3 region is CSASTGNGYTF. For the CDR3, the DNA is TGCAGTGCCTCGACAGGGAATGGCTACACCTTC.

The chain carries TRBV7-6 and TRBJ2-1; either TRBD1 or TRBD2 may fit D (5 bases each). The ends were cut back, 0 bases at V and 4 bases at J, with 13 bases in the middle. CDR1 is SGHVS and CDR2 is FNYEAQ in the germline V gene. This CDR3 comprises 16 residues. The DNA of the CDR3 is TGTGCCAGCAGCTTAGCCGGGGCGGGCCTATACAATGAGCAGTTCTTC. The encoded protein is CASSLAGAGLYNEQFF.

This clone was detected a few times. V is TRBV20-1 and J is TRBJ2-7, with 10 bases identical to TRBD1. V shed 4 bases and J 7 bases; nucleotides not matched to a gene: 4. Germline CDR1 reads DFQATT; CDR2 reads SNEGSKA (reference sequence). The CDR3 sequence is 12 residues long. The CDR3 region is CSAMGQGYEQYF. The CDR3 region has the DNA TGCAGTGCTATGGGACAGGGGTATGAGCAGTACTTC.

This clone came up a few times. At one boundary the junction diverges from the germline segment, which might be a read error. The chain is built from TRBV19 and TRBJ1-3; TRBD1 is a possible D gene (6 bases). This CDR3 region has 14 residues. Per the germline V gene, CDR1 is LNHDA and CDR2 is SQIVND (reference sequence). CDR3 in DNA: TGTGCAAGTAGCGCAGGGGCTTCCGGAAGCACCATATATTTT. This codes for CASSAGASGSTIYF.

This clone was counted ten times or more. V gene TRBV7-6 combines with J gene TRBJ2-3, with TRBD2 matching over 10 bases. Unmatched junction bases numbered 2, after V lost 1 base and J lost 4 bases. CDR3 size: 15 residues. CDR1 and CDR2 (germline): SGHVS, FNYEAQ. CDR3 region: CASSLDSGRADTQYF. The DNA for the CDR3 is TGTGCCAGCAGCTTAGACAGCGGGAGGGCAGATACGCAGTATTTT.

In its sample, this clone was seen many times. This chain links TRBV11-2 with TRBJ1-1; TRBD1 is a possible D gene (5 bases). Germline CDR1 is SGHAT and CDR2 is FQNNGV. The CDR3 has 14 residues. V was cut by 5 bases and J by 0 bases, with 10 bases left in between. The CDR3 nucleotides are TGTGCCAGCAGCCCGACGGACATGAACACTGAAGCTTTCTTT. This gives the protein CASSPTDMNTEAFF.

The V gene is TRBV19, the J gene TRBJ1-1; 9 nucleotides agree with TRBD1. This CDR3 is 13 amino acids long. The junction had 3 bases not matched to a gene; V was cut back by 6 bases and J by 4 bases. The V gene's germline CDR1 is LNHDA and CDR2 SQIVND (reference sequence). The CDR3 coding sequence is TGTGCCAGTAGGCTGACAGGGGGCACTGAAGCTTTCTTT. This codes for CASRLTGGTEAFF. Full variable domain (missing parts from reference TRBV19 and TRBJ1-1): DGGITQSPKYLFRKEGQNVTLSCEQNLNHDAMYWYRQDPGQGLRLIYYSQIVNDFQKGDIAEGYSVSREKKESFPLTVTSAQKNPTAFYLCASRLTGGTEAFFGQGTRLTVV.

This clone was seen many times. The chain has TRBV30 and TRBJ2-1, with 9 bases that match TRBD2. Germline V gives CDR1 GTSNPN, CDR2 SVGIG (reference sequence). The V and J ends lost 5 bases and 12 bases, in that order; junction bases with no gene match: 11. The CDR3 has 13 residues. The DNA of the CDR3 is TGTGCCTGGGCGGGTTTAGCGGGAGAAGTGCAGTTCTTC. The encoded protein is CAWAGLAGEVQFF.

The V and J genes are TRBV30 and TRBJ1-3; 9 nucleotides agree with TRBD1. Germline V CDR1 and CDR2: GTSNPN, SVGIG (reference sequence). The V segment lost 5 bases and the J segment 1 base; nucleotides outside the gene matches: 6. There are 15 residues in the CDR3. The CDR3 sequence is CAWAGTGHSGNTIYF. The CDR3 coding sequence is TGTGCCTGGGCCGGGACAGGGCATTCTGGAAACACCATATATTTT.

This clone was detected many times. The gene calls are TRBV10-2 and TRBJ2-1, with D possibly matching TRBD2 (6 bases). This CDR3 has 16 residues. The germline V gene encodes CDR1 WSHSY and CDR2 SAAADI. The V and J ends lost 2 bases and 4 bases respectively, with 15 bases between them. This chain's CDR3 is CASSEQAIGTYNEQFF. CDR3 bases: TGCGCCAGCAGTGAGCAGGCGATCGGGACTTACAATGAGCAGTTCTTC.

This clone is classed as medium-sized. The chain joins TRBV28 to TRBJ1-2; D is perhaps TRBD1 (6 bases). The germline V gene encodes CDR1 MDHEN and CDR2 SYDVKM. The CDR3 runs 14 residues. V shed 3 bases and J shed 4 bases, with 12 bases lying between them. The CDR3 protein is CASSFQGPSYGYTF. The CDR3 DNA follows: TGTGCCAGCAGTTTTCAGGGGCCCTCCTATGGCTACACCTTC.

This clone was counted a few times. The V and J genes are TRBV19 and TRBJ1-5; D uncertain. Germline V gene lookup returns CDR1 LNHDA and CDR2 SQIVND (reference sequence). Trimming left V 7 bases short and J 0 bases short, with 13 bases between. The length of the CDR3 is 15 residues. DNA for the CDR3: TGTGCCAGTAAGGTCCAGGAGAATAGCAATCAGCCCCAGCATTTT. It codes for CASKVQENSNQPQHF.

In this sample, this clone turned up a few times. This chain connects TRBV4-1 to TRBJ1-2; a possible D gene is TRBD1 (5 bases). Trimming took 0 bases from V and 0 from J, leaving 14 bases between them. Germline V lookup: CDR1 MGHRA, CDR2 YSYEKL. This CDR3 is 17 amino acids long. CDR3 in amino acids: CASSQDTQAFANYGYTF. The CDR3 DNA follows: TGCGCCAGCAGCCAAGATACACAGGCCTTCGCTAACTATGGCTACACCTTC.

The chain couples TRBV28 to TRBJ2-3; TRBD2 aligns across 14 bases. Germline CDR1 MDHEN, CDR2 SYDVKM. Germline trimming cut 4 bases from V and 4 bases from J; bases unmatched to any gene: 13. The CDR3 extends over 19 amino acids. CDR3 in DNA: TGTGCCAGCAGTTCTCCTTACTTGACTAGCGGGGGGGTTTCAGATACGCAGTATTTT. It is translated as CASSSPYLTSGGVSDTQYF.

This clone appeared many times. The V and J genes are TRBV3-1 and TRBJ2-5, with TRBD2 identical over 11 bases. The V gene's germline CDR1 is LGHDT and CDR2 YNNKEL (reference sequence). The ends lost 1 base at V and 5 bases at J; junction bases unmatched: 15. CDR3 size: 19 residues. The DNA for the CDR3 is TGTGCCAGCAGCCAAGTAGGGATAGCGGGAGGGCCTCGGCAGGAGACCCAGTACTTC. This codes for CASSQVGIAGGPRQETQYF.

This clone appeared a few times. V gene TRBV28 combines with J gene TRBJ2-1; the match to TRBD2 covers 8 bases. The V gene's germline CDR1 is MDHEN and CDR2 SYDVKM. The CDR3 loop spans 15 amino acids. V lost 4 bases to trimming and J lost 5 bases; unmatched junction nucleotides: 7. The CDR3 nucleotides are TGTGCCAGCAGTTCCTCGACTAGCGCAAACAATGAGCAGTTCTTC. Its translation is CASSSSTSANNEQFF.

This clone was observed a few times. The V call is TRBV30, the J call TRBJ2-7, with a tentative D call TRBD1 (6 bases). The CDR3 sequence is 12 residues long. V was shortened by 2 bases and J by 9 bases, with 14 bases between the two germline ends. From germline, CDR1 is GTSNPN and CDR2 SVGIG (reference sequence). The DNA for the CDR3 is TGTGCCTGGAGTTACACAGGGACGGGGCAGTACTTC. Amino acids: CAWSYTGTGQYF.

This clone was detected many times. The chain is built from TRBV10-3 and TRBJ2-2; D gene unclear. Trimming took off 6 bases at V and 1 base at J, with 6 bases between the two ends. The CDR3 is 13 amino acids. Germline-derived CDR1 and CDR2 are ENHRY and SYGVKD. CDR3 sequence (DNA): TGTGCCATCAGCCCTAAGAACACCGGGGAGCTGTTTTTT. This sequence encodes CAISPKNTGELFF.

CDR3 DNA sequence: TGCAGTGCTAGCCCAGCGGGAGGCACAGATACGCAGTATTTT. Translated: CSASPAGGTDTQYF. The V call is TRBV20-1, the J call TRBJ2-3; 8 nucleotides align to TRBD2. J was trimmed by 1 base and V by 3 bases; bases with no gene match: 3. The CDR3 runs 14 residues. Germline V gives CDR1 DFQATT, CDR2 SNEGSKA (reference sequence).

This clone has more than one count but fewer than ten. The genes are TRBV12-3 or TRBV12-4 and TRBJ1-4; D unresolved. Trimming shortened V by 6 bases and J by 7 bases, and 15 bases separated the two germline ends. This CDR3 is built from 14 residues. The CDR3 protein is CASSSGMGVEKLFF. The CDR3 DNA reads TGTGCCAGCAGCTCGGGCATGGGCGTTGAAAAACTGTTTTTT.

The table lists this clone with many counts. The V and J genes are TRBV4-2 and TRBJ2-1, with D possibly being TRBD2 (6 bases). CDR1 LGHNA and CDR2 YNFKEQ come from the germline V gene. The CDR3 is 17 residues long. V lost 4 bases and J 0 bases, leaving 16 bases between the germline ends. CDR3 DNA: TGTGCCAGCAGCCCGCGGCCTAGCGAGAGCTCCTACAATGAGCAGTTCTTC. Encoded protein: CASSPRPSESSYNEQFF.

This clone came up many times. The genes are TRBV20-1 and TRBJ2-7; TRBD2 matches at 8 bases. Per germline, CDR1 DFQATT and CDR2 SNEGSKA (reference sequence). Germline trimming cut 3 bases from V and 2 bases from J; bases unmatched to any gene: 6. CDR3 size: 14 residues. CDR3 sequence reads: CSASSGTPPYEQYF. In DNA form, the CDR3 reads TGCAGTGCTAGTAGCGGGACACCACCCTACGAGCAGTACTTC.